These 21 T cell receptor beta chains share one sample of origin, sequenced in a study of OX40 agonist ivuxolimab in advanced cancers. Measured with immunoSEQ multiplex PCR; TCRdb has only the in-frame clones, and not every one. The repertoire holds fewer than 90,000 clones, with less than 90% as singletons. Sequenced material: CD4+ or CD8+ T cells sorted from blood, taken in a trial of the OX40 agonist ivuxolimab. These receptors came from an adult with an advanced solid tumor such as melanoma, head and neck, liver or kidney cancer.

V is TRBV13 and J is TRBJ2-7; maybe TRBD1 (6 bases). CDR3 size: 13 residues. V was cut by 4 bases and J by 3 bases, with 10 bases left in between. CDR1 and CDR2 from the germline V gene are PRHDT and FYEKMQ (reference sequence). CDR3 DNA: TGTGCCAGCAGCTCCCAACAGGGCTACGAGCAGTACTTC. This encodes CASSSQQGYEQYF.

The CDR3 DNA follows: TGCGCCAGCAGCTTGGGACAGGGCGCAGATACGCAGTATTTT. The encoded protein is CASSLGQGADTQYF. V is TRBV5-1 and J is TRBJ2-3; 7 bases line up with TRBD1. Germline CDR1 reads SGHRS; CDR2 reads YFSETQ. V lost 0 bases to trimming and J lost 4 bases; unmatched junction nucleotides: 2. CDR3 length: 14 amino acids.

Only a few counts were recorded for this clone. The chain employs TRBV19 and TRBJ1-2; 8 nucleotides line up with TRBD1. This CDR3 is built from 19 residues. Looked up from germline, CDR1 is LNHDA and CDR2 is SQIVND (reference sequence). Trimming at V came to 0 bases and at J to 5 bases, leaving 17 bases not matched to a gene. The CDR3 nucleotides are TGTGCCAGTAGTATAGAAGAGAGAGGTCGGCAGGGGGCAAGATATGGCTACACCTTC. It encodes CASSIEERGRQGARYGYTF.

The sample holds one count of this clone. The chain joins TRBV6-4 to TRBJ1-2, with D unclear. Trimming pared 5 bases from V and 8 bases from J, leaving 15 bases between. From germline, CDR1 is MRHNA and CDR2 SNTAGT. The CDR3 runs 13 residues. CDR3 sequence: CASSPGPVRGYTF. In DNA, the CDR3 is TGTGCCAGCAGTCCCGGGCCGGTGAGAGGCTACACCTTC.

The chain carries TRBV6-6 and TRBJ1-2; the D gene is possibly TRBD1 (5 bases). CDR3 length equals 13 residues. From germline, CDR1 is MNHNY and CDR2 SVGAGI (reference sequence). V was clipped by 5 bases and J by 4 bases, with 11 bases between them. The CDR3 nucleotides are TGTGCCAGCAGTCCCGGTGGGGGCTATGGCTACACCTTC. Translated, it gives CASSPGGGYGYTF.

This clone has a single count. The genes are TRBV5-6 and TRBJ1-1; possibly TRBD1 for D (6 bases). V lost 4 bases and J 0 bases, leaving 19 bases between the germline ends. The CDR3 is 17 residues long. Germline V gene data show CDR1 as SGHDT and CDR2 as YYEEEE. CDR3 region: CASSRRTERLLNTEAFF. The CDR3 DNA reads TGTGCCAGCAGCCGTAGGACAGAAAGACTTTTGAACACTGAAGCTTTCTTT.

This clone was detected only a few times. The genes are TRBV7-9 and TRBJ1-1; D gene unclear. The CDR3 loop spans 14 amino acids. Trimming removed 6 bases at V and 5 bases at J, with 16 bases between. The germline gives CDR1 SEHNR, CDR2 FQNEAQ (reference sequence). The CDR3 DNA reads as TGTGCCAGCAGTTCCGACCGGATAAGAACTGAAGCTTTCTTT. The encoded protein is CASSSDRIRTEAFF.

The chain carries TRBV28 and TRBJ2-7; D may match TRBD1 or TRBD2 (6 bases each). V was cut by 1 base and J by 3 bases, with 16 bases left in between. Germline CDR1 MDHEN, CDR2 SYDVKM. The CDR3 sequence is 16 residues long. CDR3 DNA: TGTGCCAGCAGTTTATTGGGGGGCGGAGGGGACTACGAGCAGTACTTC. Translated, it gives CASSLLGGGGDYEQYF.

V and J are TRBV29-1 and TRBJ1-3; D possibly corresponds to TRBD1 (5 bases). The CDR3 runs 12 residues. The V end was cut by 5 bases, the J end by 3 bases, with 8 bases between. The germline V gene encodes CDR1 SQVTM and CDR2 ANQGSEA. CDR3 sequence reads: CSVWGRGNTIYF. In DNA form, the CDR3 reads TGCAGCGTTTGGGGCCGTGGAAACACCATATATTTT.

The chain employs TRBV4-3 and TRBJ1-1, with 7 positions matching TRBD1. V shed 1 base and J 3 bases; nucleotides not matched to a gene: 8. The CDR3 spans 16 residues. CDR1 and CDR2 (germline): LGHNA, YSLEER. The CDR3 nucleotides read TGCGCCAGCAGCCAAGGGGACAGAGAAGCTGACACTGAAGCTTTCTTT. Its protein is CASSQGDREADTEAFF.

CDR3 coding DNA: TGTGCCAGTAGTATGGCCGGGGGGAATCCTGGAAACACCATATATTTT. Protein product: CASSMAGGNPGNTIYF. This sequence joins TRBV19 and TRBJ1-3, with a tentative D call TRBD1 (5 bases). The CDR3 is 16 amino acids. CDR1 and CDR2 from the germline V gene are LNHDA and SQIVND (reference sequence). Trimming took off 3 bases at V and 2 bases at J, with 14 bases between the two ends.

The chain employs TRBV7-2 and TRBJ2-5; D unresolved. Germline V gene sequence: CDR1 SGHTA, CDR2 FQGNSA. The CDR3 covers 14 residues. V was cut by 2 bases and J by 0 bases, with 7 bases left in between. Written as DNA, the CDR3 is TGTGCCAGCAGCTTATCTATGTACCAAGAGACCCAGTACTTC. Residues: CASSLSMYQETQYF. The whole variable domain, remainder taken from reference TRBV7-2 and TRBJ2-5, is GAGVSQSPSNKVTEKGKDVELRCDPISGHTALYWYRQSLGQGLEFLIYFQGNSAPDKSGLPSDRFSAERTGGSVSTLTIQRTQQEDSAVYLCASSLSMYQETQYFGPGTRLLVL.

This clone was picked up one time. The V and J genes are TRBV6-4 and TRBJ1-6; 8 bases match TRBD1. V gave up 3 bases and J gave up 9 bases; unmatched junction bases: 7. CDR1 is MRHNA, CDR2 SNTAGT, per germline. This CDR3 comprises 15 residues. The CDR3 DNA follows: TGTGCCAGCAGTGAACAGGGGGGATTTACTTCACCCCTCCACTTT. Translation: CASSEQGGFTSPLHF.

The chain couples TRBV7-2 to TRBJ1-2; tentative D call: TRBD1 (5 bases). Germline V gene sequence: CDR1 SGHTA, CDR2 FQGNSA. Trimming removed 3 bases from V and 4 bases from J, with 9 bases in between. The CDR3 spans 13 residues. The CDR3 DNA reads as TGTGCCAGCAGCTTGCAGGGTAGCTATGGCTACACCTTC. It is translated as CASSLQGSYGYTF. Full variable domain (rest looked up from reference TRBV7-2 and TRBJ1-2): GAGVSQSPSNKVTEKGKDVELRCDPISGHTALYWYRQSLGQGLEFLIYFQGNSAPDKSGLPSDRFSAERTGGSVSTLTIQRTQQEDSAVYLCASSLQGSYGYTFGSGTRLTVV.

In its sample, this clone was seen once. CDR3 nucleotides: TGTGCCAGCAGCTTAGGGAGTGTCGGGGAAGTCACTGAAGCTTTCTTT. Its translation: CASSLGSVGEVTEAFF. The rearrangement joins TRBV7-6 to TRBJ1-1; D is unresolved. Trimming removed 1 base from V and 4 bases from J, with 16 bases in between. The CDR3 covers 16 residues. Per the germline V gene, CDR1 is SGHVS and CDR2 is FNYEAQ.

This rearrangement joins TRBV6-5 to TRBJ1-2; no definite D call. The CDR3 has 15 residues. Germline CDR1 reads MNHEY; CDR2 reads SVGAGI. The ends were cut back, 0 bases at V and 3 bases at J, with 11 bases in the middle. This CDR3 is CASSYSILKYYGYTF. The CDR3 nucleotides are TGTGCCAGCAGTTACTCGATACTGAAATACTATGGCTACACCTTC.

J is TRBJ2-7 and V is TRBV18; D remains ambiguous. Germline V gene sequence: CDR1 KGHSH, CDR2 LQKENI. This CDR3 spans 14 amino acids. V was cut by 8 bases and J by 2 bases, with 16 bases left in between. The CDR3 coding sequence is TGTGCCAGCCGCCGGACCGGAACAACCTACGAGCAGTACTTC. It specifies CASRRTGTTYEQYF.

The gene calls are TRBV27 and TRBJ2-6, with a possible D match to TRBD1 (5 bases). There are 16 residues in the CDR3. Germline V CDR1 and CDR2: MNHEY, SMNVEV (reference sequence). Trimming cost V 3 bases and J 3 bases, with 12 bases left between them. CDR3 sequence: CASSFQPRVGANVLTF. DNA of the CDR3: TGTGCCAGCAGTTTTCAACCCAGGGTTGGGGCCAACGTCCTGACTTTC.

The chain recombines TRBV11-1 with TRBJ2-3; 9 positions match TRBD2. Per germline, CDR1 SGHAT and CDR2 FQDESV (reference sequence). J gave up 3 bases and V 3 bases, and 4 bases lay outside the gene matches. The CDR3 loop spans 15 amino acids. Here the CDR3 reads CASSFVAGATDTQYF. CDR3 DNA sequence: TGTGCCAGCAGCTTCGTAGCGGGAGCGACAGATACGCAGTATTTT.

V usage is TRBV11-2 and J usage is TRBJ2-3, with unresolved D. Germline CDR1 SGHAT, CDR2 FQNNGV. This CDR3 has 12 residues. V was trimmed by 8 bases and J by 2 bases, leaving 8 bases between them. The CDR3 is CASDAYTDTQYF. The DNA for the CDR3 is TGTGCCAGCGACGCCTACACAGATACGCAGTATTTT. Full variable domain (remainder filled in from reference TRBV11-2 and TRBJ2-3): EAGVAQSPRYKIIEKRQSVAFWCNPISGHATLYWYQQILGQGPKLLIQFQNNGVVDDSQLPKDRFSAERLKGVDSTLKIQPAKLEDSAVYLCASDAYTDTQYFGPGTRLTVL.

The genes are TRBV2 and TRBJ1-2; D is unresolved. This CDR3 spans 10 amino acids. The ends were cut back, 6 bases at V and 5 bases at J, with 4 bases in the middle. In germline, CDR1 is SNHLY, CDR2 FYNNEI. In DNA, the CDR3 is TGTGCCAGCAGGTTATATGGCTACACCTTC. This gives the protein CASRLYGYTF.